These 14 T cell receptor beta chains were sequenced from one sample in a study of T-cell memory formation after mild COVID-19. TCRdb re-called the 5' RACE reads with MiXCR, one entry per CDR3 protein. This table has hundreds of thousands of distinct CDR3 sequences, about 20% appearing once. Sequencing used PBMCs or a T cell subset sorted from them (not recorded which). Receptor source: an adult woman who had mild COVID-19 (a few samples of this study predate the infection). Cell type and time point are not known.

This clonotype was seen more than once but under ten times. The genes are TRBV30 and TRBJ2-7; 9 nucleotides align to TRBD2. CDR1 and CDR2 from the germline V gene are GTSNPN and SVGIG (reference sequence). CDR3 length: 13 amino acids. Trimming removed 1 base from V and 4 bases from J; junction bases left unmatched: 2. The CDR3 nucleotides read TGTGCCTGGAGTGGTAGCGGGAGATACGAGCAGTACTTC. Its protein product is CAWSGSGRYEQYF.

The V and J genes are TRBV4-3 and TRBJ1-3; 11 bases map to TRBD1. Looked up from germline, CDR1 is LGHNA and CDR2 is YSLEER. This CDR3 spans 19 amino acids. V dropped 1 base and J dropped 0; count of bases not matched to a gene: 8. The CDR3 loop is CASSQVWGQGVLSGNTIYF. CDR3 coding DNA: TGCGCCAGCAGCCAAGTTTGGGGACAGGGGGTCCTCTCTGGAAACACCATATATTTT.

The chain links TRBV29-1 to TRBJ1-2; tentative D call: TRBD1 (5 bases). V was trimmed by 4 bases and J by 4 bases, leaving 10 bases between them. CDR1 is SQVTM and CDR2 is ANQGSEA in the germline V gene. This CDR3 has 12 amino acids. This CDR3 is CSVVGGIYGYTF. CDR3 nucleotide sequence: TGCAGCGTTGTTGGGGGTATCTATGGCTACACCTTC.

This clonotype has only a few counts. J is TRBJ2-3 and V is TRBV7-8; 12 bases line up with TRBD2. The J segment lost 3 bases and the V segment lost 5 bases, leaving 12 bases of the junction unmatched. Germline V gene sequence: CDR1 SGHVS, CDR2 FQNEAQ. The CDR3 extends over 18 amino acids. Written as DNA, the CDR3 is TGTGCCAGCAGCCGAATCTCTAGCGGGAGGGCGGAAACAGATACGCAGTATTTT. This translates into CASSRISSGRAETDTQYF. The full variable domain, in which reference TRBV7-8 and TRBJ2-3 provide the parts outside the CDR3, is GAGVSQSPRYKVAKRGQDVALRCDPISGHVSLFWYQQALGQGPEFLTYFQNEAQLDKSGLPSDRFFAERPEGSVSTLKIQRTQQEDSAVYLCASSRISSGRAETDTQYFGPGTRLTVL.

The chain employs TRBV29-1 and TRBJ1-1; 9 nucleotides line up with TRBD1. The CDR3 is 13 amino acids. Looked up from germline, CDR1 is SQVTM and CDR2 is ANQGSEA. The V segment lost 5 bases and the J segment 5 bases; nucleotides outside the gene matches: 6. The CDR3 reads CSVQTGGGTEAFF. The DNA for the CDR3 is TGCAGCGTTCAGACAGGGGGGGGGACTGAAGCTTTCTTT.

The CDR3 DNA reads as TGTGCCAGCAGTACCCCGACTAGCGGGACCTACGAGCAGTACTTC. Protein product: CASSTPTSGTYEQYF. V usage is TRBV6-6 and J usage is TRBJ2-7, with 11 nucleotides matching TRBD2. CDR1 and CDR2 from the germline V gene are MNHNY and SVGAGI (reference sequence). J lost 2 bases, V lost 5 bases, and 5 bases had no gene match. The CDR3 runs 15 residues.

The rearrangement joins TRBV4-2 to TRBJ2-7; 9 nucleotides match TRBD2. V was clipped by 0 bases and J by 3 bases; unmatched bases: 6. Germline values: CDR1 LGHNA, CDR2 YNFKEQ. The CDR3 covers 16 residues. CDR3 protein: CASSQEGLAGIYEQYF. The CDR3 DNA follows: TGTGCCAGCAGCCAAGAAGGGCTAGCGGGAATCTACGAGCAGTACTTC.

This clonotype was counted at least ten times. The chain recombines TRBV7-8 with TRBJ2-3; a weak D match, TRBD2 (5 bases). This CDR3 region has 14 residues. Per the germline V gene, CDR1 is SGHVS and CDR2 is FQNEAQ. Trimming shortened V by 5 bases and J by 4 bases, and 13 bases separated the two germline ends. The CDR3 region has the DNA TGTGCCAGCAGCGGTGAGGGCCTCGCAGATACGCAGTATTTT. It translates to CASSGEGLADTQYF.

This clonotype was seen a handful of times. The chain recombines TRBV10-3 with TRBJ2-2, with unresolved D. The germline V gene encodes CDR1 ENHRY and CDR2 SYGVKD. This CDR3 region has 14 residues. Trimming stripped 6 bases from V and 1 base from J, with 9 bases between. The DNA for the CDR3 is TGTGCCATCAGGCCCCCGAGGAACACCGGGGAGCTGTTTTTT. Amino acid sequence: CAIRPPRNTGELFF.

On this clonotype itself: The junction departs from germline at one end; a sequencing error may be responsible. The rearrangement uses TRBV3-1 and TRBJ2-3; D is uncertain. Germline CDR1 LGHDT, CDR2 YNNKEL (reference sequence). CDR3 length: 15 amino acids. The CDR3: CASSQDNVPPDTQYF. CDR3 bases: TGTGCCAGCAGCCAAGATAATGTTCCGCCGGATACGCAATATTTT.

This clonotype was seen a handful of times. The J gene is TRBJ2-1, the V gene TRBV11-2; TRBD2 agrees at 13 bases. The V gene end was trimmed by 5 bases and the J gene end by 4 bases; junction bases not matched to a gene: 8. The CDR3 contains 17 residues. In germline, CDR1 is SGHAT, CDR2 FQNNGV. The CDR3 coding sequence is TGTGCCAGCAGCGGACGGGGACTAGCGGGGACGTACAATGAGCAGTTCTTC. It encodes CASSGRGLAGTYNEQFF.

The chain recombines TRBV5-1 with TRBJ2-5; D ambiguous. Trimming shortened V by 3 bases and J by 4 bases, and 16 bases separated the two germline ends. The CDR3 length is 15 residues. Germline CDR1 reads SGHRS; CDR2 reads YFSETQ. CDR3 nucleotides: TGCGCCAGCAGCTCCGGGTTCGGTAGTGGAGAGACCCAGTACTTC. Its translation: CASSSGFGSGETQYF.

The chain employs TRBV7-2 and TRBJ1-2; D ambiguous. Trimming left V 1 base short and J 5 bases short, with 8 bases between. Germline V lookup: CDR1 SGHTA, CDR2 FQGNSA. The CDR3 totals 13 residues. The CDR3 region is CASSLVASYGYTF. The DNA of the CDR3 is TGTGCCAGCAGCTTAGTAGCCAGTTATGGCTACACCTTC.

The V gene is TRBV5-6, the J gene TRBJ2-3, with TRBD1 matching 10 bases. The CDR3 length is 16 residues. Per the germline V gene, CDR1 is SGHDT and CDR2 is YYEEEE. V shed 2 bases and J 1 base; nucleotides not matched to a gene: 4. DNA of the CDR3: TGTGCCAGCAGCTTTTTTGGGACAGGGGGCACAGATACGCAGTATTTT. This translates into CASSFFGTGGTDTQYF.